A selection of T cell receptor beta chains follows, all from one sample in a study of shared clonotypes between healthy human individuals. Clones were sequenced by immunoSEQ multiplex PCR, and TCRdb holds only the in-frame ones, with some missing. The sample records 2,500,000 or so clones, approximately 90% being singletons. The material sequenced was naive CD4+ T cells from PBMCs. Receptor source: a man aged 18 to 30 in good health. Some clones in this sample may be carry-over from other donors' samples. Each CDR3 is given with its conserved first and last residue. Each record gives: D gene, J gene, clone size, V gene, CDR3 protein, CDR3 DNA. The D gene is left open where the match is weak. Size is omitted from some rows. Given values are once, few, many or a class for expanded clones.

>TRBD2|TRBJ2-2|.|TRBV27
CASSSIVAGGGLTGELFF
TGTGCCAGCAGTTCCATCGTAGCGGGAGGAGGATTAACCGGGGAGCTGTTTTTT
>TRBD1|TRBJ1-2|.|TRBV7-9
CASSWGGGTGRANYGYTF
TGTGCCAGCAGCTGGGGCGGCGGGACAGGGAGAGCTAACTATGGCTACACCTTC
>.|TRBJ1-2|.|TRBV2
CASYPEGGYGYTF
TGTGCCAGCTACCCCGAGGGTGGGTATGGCTACACCTTC
>.|TRBJ1-1|.|TRBV7-2
CASSLDGMGYPTFF
TGTGCCAGCAGCTTAGACGGGATGGGGTATCCGACTTTCTTT
>.|TRBJ1-2|once|TRBV5-6
CASSLDDRNYGYTF
TGTGCCAGCAGCTTGGACGACAGGAACTATGGCTACACCTTC
>TRBD1|TRBJ2-7|.|TRBV18
CASSPETGGRYEQYF
TGTGCCAGCTCACCAGAGACAGGGGGCCGGTACGAGCAGTACTTC
>.|TRBJ1-2|once|TRBV28
CASSLGAGLGGYTF
TGTGCCAGCAGTTTGGGCGCGGGGTTGGGCGGCTACACCTTC
>.|TRBJ2-3|.|TRBV29-1
CSVSGTPTDTQYF
TGCAGCGTTTCCGGGACACCCACAGATACGCAGTATTTT
>.|TRBJ2-3|.|TRBV6-1
CASNRLAGDTQYF
TGTGCCAGCAATCGGCTAGCCGGAGATACGCAGTATTTT
>TRBD1|TRBJ1-5|.|TRBV28
CASLRDRPSRAQHF
TGTGCCAGCCTCCGGGACAGGCCCTCCAGGGCCCAGCATTTT
>.|TRBJ1-5|.|TRBV28
CASSVLRPNSNQPQHF
TGTGCCAGCAGCGTGCTGCGGCCGAATAGCAATCAGCCCCAGCATTTT
>.|TRBJ2-5|.|TRBV5-4
CASSSLGGEETQYF
TGTGCCAGCAGCTCCCTGGGGGGAGAAGAGACCCAGTACTTC
>.|TRBJ1-2|.|TRBV9
CASSVLAGNYGYTF
TGTGCCAGCAGCGTATTAGCAGGAAACTATGGCTACACCTTC
>.|TRBJ2-1|.|TRBV29-1
CSVDWGSDEQFF
TGCAGCGTTGATTGGGGAAGCGATGAGCAGTTCTTC
>TRBD1|TRBJ1-2|.|TRBV6-5
CASSYADRVRGYTF
TGTGCCAGCAGTTACGCTGACAGGGTTCGTGGCTACACCTTC
>.|TRBJ2-3|.|TRBV6-1
CASSVGVDTQYF
TGTGCCAGCAGTGTAGGAGTTGATACGCAGTATTTT
>.|TRBJ1-3|.|TRBV6-5
CASSYVGLGGNTIYF
TGTGCCAGCAGTTACGTGGGGTTAGGGGGAAACACCATATATTTT
>.|TRBJ1-2|.|TRBV30
CALRGVDYGYTF
TGTGCCCTCCGCGGGGTGGACTATGGCTACACCTTC
>TRBD1|TRBJ2-3|.|TRBV13
CASNPRDRGDTQYF
TGTGCCAGCAACCCCCGGGACAGGGGAGATACGCAGTATTTT
>.|TRBJ2-1|.|TRBV28
CASIWSGSYNEQFF
TGTGCCAGCATCTGGAGCGGGTCCTACAATGAGCAGTTCTTC
>.|TRBJ1-1|.|TRBV28
CASSFPRVGGWTEAFF
TGTGCCAGCAGTTTCCCACGAGTTGGGGGGTGGACTGAAGCTTTCTTT
>.|TRBJ2-7|.|TRBV5-1
CASSLGAGYEQYF
TGCGCCAGCAGCTTGGGAGCAGGCTACGAGCAGTACTTC
>TRBD1|TRBJ1-1|.|TRBV5-1
CASSLEGARNTEAFF
TGCGCCAGCAGCTTAGAGGGGGCCCGGAACACTGAAGCTTTCTTT
>.|TRBJ1-5|.|TRBV18
CASSHGVRGSNQPQHF
TGTGCCAGCTCACACGGGGTCCGGGGTAGCAATCAGCCCCAGCATTTT
>TRBD1|TRBJ2-1|.|TRBV5-1
CASSFLRQGVANEQFF
TGCGCCAGCAGCTTTCTTAGACAGGGGGTAGCCAATGAGCAGTTCTTC
>.|TRBJ2-2|.|TRBV10-3
CAIGAGTSGPGELFF
TGTGCCATCGGCGCCGGGACTTCGGGTCCCGGGGAGCTGTTTTTT
>TRBD2|TRBJ2-7|.|TRBV27
CASSPERGRAYEQYF
TGTGCCAGCAGCCCCGAGAGAGGGAGGGCCTACGAGCAGTACTTC
>.|TRBJ2-7|.|TRBV7-9
CASSLTVPSSPYEQYF
TGTGCCAGCAGCTTAACTGTCCCATCCAGCCCCTACGAGCAGTACTTC
>.|TRBJ2-4|.|TRBV6-1
CASSEYVGADKNIQYF
TGTGCCAGCAGTGAATACGTTGGAGCGGACAAAAACATTCAGTACTTC
>.|TRBJ2-1|.|TRBV4-1
CASSQGAGLVPNEQFF
TGCGCCAGCAGCCAAGGGGCAGGTCTAGTGCCGAATGAGCAGTTCTTC
>.|TRBJ2-5|.|TRBV5-1
CASSLGSAGETQYF
TGCGCCAGCAGCTTGGGGTCGGCAGGGGAGACCCAGTACTTC
>TRBD1|TRBJ2-7|.|TRBV10-1
CASSAGTGFYEQYF
TGCGCCAGCAGCGCCGGGACAGGGTTCTACGAGCAGTACTTC
>.|TRBJ1-1|few|TRBV25-1
CASSGKGVTEAFF
TGTGCCAGCAGTGGAAAAGGTGTCACTGAAGCTTTCTTT
>.|TRBJ1-1|.|TRBV7-3
CASSLTPGLAFF
TGTGCCAGCAGCTTAACCCCGGGGTTGGCTTTCTTT
>.|TRBJ1-5|once|TRBV5-1
CASSLGNSNQPQHF
TGCGCCAGCAGCTTAGGGAATAGCAATCAGCCCCAGCATTTT
>TRBD1|TRBJ2-1|.|TRBV4-2
CASSQVGSRTGEGNEQFF
TGTGCCAGCAGCCAAGTCGGTTCAAGGACAGGGGAGGGGAATGAGCAGTTCTTC
>.|TRBJ1-1|.|TRBV12-5
CASGLMWIEDPGVPEAFF
TGTGCTAGTGGTTTGATGTGGATAGAAGATCCTGGGGTTCCTGAAGCTTTCTTT
>TRBD2|TRBJ2-2|.|TRBV5-1
CASSLAAGGTGELFF
TGCGCCAGCAGCTTGGCCGCGGGAGGGACCGGGGAGCTGTTTTTT
>.|TRBJ1-1|.|TRBV7-6
CASSLVGGNTEAFF
TGTGCCAGCAGCTTAGTGGGGGGGAACACTGAAGCTTTCTTT
>TRBD2|TRBJ2-3|.|TRBV28
CASSLRGGVGTDTQYF
TGTGCCAGCAGTTTGCGTGGGGGGGTGGGCACAGATACGCAGTATTTT
>TRBD1|TRBJ2-1|.|TRBV14
CASSPRAGGIQFF
TGTGCCAGCAGCCCCCGGGCAGGGGGCATACAGTTCTTC